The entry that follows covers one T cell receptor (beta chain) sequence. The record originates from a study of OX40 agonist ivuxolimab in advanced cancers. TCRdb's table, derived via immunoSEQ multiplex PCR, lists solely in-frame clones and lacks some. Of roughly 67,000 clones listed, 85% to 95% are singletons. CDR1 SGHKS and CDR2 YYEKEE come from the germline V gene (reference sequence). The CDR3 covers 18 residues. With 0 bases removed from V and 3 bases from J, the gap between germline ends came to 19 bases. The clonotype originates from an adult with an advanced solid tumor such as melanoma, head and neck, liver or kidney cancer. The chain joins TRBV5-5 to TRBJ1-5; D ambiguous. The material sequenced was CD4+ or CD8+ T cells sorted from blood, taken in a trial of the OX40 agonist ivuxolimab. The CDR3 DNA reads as TGTGCCAGCAGCTTGGGGGTGCTCCACAGTATCGTCAATCAGCCCCAGCATTTT. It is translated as CASSLGVLHSIVNQPQHF.